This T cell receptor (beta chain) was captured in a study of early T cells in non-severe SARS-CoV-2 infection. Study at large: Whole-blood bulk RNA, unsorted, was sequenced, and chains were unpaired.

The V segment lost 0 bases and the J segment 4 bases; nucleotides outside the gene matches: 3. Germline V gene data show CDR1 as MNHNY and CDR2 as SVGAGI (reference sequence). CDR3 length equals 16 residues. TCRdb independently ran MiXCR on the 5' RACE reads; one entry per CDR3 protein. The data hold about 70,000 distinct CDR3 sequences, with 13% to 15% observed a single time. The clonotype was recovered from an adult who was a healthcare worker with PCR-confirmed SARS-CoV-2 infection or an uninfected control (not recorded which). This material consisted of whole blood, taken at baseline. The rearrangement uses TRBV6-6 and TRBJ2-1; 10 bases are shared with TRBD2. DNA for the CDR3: TGTGCCAGCAGTTACTCTACTAGCGGGACTTACAATGAGCAGTTCTTC. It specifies CASSYSTSGTYNEQFF.